This T cell receptor (beta chain) emerged from a study of beta chain features in type 1 diabetes. The study, taken as a whole, reports: Researchers reported that naive, central memory and Treg TCRB repertoires appeared more similar in patients than in healthy donors. VDJ junctions in type 1 diabetes patients carried more deletions and fewer insertions. Shortening that was moderate but significant affected the TCRB CDR3s of Type 1 diabetes patients in all four CD4+ subsets.

Germline CDR1 MNHEY, CDR2 SMNVEV (reference sequence). The junction had 4 bases not matched to a gene; V was cut back by 0 bases and J by 8 bases. The CDR3 sequence is 15 residues long. For this clone: The antigen remains unidentified.

Every isolated RNA sample was fully reverse transcribed, so sequencing captured expressed TCRB transcripts. The method was immunoSEQ multiplex PCR; TCRdb's version includes in-frame clones alone and lacks a portion of them. In the table there are some 900,000 clones, roughly 17% of which are singletons. It was via CD45RO/CCR7/CD25/CD127/CD95/CD27 that CD4+ naive, central memory, regulatory and stem cell-like memory cells were sorted. The sample was naive CD4+ T cells from blood. The chain uses TRBV27 and TRBJ2-1, with TRBD2 matching over 10 bases. The source is a woman aged 18-30 years in good health. The CDR3 is CASSLSAGGPYEQFF. The CDR3 DNA reads as TGTGCCAGCAGTTTATCAGCGGGAGGGCCTTATGAGCAGTTCTTC.